This T cell receptor beta chain derives from a study of OX40 agonist ivuxolimab in advanced cancers. At the level of the study: Patients assigned to dose escalation were diagnosed with hepatocellular carcinoma, melanoma, renal cell or head and neck cancer.

Notes on the study in general: Certain nonresponding patients likewise had low normalized T-cell clonal expansion. Circulating CD4+ and CD8+ T cells showed clonal expansion by week 6 at 0.1 to 3.0 mg/kg.

Regarding this clone: Antigen unknown.

This CDR3 has 13 residues. CDR1 LNHDA and CDR2 SQIVND come from the germline V gene (reference sequence). Trimming took 6 bases from V and 3 from J; bases not matched to a gene: 3. Any history of autoimmune disease or systemic immunosuppression disqualified patients. Sequencing used immunoSEQ multiplex PCR; TCRdb keeps in-frame clones, though not all of them. The sample shows more than 50,000 clones, approximately 82% of them seen only once. The starting material was CD4+ or CD8+ T cells sorted from blood, obtained in a trial of the OX40 agonist ivuxolimab. This TCR was recovered from an adult with an advanced solid tumor such as melanoma, head and neck, liver or kidney cancer. The chain combines TRBV19 with TRBJ2-7; 9 bases are a match to TRBD1. For the CDR3, the DNA is TGTGCCAGTAGGAGACAGGGGGGCTACGAGCAGTACTTC. Its translation: CASRRQGGYEQYF.